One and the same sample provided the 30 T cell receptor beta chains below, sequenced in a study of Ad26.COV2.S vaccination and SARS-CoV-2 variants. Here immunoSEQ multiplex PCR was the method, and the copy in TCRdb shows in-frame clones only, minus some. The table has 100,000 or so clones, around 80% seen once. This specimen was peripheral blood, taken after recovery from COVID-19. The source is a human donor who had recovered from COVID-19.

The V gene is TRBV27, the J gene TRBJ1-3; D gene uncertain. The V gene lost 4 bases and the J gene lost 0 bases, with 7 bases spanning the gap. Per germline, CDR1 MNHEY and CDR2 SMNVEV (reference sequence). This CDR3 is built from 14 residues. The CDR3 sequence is CASSSVVSGNTIYF. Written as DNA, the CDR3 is TGTGCCAGCAGTTCCGTCGTCTCTGGAAACACCATATATTTT.

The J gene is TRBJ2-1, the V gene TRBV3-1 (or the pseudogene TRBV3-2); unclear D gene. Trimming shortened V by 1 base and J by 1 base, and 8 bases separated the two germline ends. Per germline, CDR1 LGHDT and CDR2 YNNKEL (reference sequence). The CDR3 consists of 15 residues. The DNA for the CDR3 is TGTGCCAGCAGCCAAGTAGGGATGTCCTACAATGAGCAGTTCTTC. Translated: CASSQVGMSYNEQFF.

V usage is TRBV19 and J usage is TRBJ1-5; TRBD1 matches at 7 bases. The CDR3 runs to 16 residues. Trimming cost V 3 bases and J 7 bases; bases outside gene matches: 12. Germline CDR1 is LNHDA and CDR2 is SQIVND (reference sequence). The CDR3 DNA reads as TGTGCCAGTAGTATTACCTCAGGGGGGGTTGCACAGCCCCAGCATTTT. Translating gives CASSITSGGVAQPQHF.

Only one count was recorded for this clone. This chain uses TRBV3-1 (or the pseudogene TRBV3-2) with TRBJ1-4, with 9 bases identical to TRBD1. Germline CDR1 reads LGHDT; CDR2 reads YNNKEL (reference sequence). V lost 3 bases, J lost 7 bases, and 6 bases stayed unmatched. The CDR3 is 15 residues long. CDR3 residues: CASSQSDRGGEKLFF. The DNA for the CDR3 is TGTGCCAGCAGCCAGTCGGACAGGGGAGGTGAAAAACTGTTTTTT.

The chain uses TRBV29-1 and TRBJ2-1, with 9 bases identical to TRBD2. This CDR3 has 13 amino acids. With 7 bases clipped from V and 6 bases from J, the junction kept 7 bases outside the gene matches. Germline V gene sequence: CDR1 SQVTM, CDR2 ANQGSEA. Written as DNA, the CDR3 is TGCAGCGAGGCGGGGGGGCCGCTCAATGAGCAGTTCTTC. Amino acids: CSEAGGPLNEQFF.

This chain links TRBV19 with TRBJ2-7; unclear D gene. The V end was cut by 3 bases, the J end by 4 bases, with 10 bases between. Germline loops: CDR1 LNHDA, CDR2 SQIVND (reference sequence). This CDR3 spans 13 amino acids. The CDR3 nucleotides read TGTGCCAGTAGTATCGACCGTAATTACGAGCAGTACTTC. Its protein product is CASSIDRNYEQYF.

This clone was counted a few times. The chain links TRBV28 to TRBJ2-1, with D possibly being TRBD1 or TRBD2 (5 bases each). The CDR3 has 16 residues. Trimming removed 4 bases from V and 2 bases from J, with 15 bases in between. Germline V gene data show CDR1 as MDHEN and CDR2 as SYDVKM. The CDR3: CASSSSRGRPYNEQFF. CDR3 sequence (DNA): TGTGCCAGCAGTTCCTCCCGGGGCAGACCCTACAATGAGCAGTTCTTC.

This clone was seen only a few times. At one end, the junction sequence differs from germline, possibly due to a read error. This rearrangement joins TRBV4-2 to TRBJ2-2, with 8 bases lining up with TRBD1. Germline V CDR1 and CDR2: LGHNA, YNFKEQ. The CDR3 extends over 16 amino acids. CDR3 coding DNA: TGTGCCAGCAGCCAAGGCGGGGCAGGGGGCACCCGGGAGCTGTTTTTT. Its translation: CASSQGGAGGTRELFF.

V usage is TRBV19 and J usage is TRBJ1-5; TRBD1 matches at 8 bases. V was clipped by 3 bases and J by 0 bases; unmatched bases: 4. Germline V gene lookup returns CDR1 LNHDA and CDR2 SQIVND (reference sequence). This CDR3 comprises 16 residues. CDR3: CASSIRQGSSNQPQHF. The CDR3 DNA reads TGTGCCAGTAGTATCCGACAGGGGTCTAGCAATCAGCCCCAGCATTTT.

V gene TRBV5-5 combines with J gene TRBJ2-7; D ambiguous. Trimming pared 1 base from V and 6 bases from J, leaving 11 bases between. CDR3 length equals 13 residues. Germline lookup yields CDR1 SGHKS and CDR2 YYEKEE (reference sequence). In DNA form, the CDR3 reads TGTGCCAGCAGCTTGTGGTATGCCAGCGAGCAGTACTTC. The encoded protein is CASSLWYASEQYF.

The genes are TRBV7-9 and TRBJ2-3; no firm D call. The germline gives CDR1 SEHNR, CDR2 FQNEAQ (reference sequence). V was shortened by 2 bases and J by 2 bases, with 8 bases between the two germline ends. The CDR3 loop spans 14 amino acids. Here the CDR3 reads CASSLQSTTDTQYF. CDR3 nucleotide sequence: TGTGCCAGCAGCTTACAGAGTACCACAGATACGCAGTATTTT.

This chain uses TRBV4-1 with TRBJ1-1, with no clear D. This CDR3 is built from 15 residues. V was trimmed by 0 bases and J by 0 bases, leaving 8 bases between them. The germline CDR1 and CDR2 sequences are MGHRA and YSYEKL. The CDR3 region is CASSQDPSLNTEAFF. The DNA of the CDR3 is TGCGCCAGCAGCCAAGATCCAAGTCTGAACACTGAAGCTTTCTTT.

CDR3: CASSQNKGQGVGNEKLFF. The CDR3 DNA reads as TGCGCCAGCAGCCAGAATAAAGGACAGGGCGTCGGGAATGAAAAACTGTTTTTT. The rearrangement joins TRBV4-3 to TRBJ1-4; 8 nucleotides align to TRBD1. Germline V CDR1 and CDR2: LGHNA, YSLEER. The length of the CDR3 is 18 residues. Trimming removed 3 bases from V and 5 bases from J; junction bases left unmatched: 14.

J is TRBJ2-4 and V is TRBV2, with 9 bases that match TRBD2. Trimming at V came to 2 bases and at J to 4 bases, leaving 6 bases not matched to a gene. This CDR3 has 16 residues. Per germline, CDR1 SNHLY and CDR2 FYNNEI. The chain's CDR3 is CASSERAGGLKNIQYF. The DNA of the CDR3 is TGTGCCAGCAGTGAAAGGGCGGGGGGGCTAAAAAACATTCAGTACTTC.

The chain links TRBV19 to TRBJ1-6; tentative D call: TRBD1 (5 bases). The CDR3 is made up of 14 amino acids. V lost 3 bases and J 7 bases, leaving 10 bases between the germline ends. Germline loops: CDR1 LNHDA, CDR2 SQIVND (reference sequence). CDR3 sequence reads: CASSMYTGNSPLHF. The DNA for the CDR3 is TGTGCCAGTAGTATGTATACAGGAAATTCACCCCTCCACTTT.

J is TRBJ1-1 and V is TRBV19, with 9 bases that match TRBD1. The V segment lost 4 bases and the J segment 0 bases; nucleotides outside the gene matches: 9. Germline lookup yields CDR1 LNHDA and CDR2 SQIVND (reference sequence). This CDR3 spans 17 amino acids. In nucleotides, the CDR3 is TGTGCCAGTAGTACTATCACAGGGGGCGTCTTGAACACTGAAGCTTTCTTT. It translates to CASSTITGGVLNTEAFF.

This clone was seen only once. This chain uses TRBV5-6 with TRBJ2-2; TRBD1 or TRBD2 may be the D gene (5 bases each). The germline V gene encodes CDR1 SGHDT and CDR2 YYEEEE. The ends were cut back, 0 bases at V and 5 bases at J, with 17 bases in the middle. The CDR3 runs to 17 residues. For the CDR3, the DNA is TGTGCCAGCAGCTTGGCGGGGCTATCCAGGGTTACCGGGGAGCTGTTTTTT. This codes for CASSLAGLSRVTGELFF.

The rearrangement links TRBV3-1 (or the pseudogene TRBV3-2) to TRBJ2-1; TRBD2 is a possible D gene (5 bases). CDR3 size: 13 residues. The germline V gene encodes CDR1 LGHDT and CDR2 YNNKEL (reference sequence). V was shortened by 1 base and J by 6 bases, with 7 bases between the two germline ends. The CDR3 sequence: CASSQGTLNEQFF. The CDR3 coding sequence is TGTGCCAGCAGCCAAGGGACTCTCAATGAGCAGTTCTTC.

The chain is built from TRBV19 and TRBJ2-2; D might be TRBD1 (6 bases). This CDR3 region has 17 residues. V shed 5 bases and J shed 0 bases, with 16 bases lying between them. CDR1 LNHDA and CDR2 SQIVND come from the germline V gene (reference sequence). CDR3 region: CASSSGQGIANTGELFF. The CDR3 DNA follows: TGTGCCAGTAGTTCGGGGCAGGGGATCGCGAACACCGGGGAGCTGTTTTTT.

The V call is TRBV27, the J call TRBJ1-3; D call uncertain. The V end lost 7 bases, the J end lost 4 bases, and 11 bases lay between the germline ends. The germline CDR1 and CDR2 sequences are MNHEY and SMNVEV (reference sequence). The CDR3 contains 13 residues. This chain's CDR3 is CASMGTPGNTIYF. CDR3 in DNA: TGTGCCAGCATGGGCACTCCAGGAAACACCATATATTTT.

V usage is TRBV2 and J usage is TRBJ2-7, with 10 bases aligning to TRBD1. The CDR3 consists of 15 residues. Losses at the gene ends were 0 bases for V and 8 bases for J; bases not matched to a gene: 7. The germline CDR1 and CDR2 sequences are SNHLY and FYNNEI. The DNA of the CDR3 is TGTGCCAGCAGTGAAGCGCATGGGACAGGGGAAAAGCAGTACTTC. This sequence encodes CASSEAHGTGEKQYF.

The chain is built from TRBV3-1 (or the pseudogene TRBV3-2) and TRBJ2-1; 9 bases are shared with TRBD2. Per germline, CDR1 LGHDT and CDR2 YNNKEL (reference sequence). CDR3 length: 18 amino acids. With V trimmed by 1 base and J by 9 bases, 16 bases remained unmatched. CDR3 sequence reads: CASSQGLGTAGGLGEQFF. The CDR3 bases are TGTGCCAGCAGCCAAGGTCTTGGTACAGCGGGGGGTTTGGGTGAGCAGTTCTTC.

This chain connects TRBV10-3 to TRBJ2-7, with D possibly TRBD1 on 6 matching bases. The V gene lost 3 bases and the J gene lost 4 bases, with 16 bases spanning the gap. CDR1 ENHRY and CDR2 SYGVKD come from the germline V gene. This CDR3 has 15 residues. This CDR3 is CAISDSGRGSYEQYF. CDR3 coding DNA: TGTGCCATCAGTGATTCAGGCAGGGGTTCTTACGAGCAGTACTTC.

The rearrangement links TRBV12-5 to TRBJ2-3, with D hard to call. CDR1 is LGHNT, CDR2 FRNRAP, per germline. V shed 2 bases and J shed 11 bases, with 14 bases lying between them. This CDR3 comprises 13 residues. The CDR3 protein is CASGLPATLRQYF. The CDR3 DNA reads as TGTGCTAGTGGTTTGCCGGCTACCCTCCGGCAGTATTTT.

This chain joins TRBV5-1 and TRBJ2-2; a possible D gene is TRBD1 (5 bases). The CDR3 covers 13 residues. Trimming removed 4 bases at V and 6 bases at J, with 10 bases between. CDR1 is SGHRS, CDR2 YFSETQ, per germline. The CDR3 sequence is CASSAPGSGELFF. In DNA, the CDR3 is TGCGCCAGCAGCGCCCCAGGGTCCGGGGAGCTGTTTTTT.

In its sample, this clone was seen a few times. CDR3 sequence (DNA): TGTGCCAGCAGTCACAGTTATTCACCCCTCCACTTT. This gives the protein CASSHSYSPLHF. The rearrangement links TRBV6-2 or TRBV6-3 to TRBJ1-6; D is unclear. Trimming took 5 bases from V and 8 from J, leaving 7 bases between them. CDR3 length: 12 residues. In germline, CDR1 is MNHEY, CDR2 SVGEGT.

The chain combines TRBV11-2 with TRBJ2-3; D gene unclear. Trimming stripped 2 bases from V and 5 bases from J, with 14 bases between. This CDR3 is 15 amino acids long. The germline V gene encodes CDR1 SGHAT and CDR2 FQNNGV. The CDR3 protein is CASSLRQLGVDTQYF. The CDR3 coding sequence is TGTGCCAGCAGCTTACGGCAGCTAGGAGTAGATACGCAGTATTTT.

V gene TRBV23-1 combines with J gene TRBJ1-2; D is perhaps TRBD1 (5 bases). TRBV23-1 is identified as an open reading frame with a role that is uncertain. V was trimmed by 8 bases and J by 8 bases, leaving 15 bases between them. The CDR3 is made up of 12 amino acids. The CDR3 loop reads CASLPEGYGYTF. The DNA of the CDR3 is TGCGCCAGCCTTCCTGAGGGGTACGGCTACACCTTC.

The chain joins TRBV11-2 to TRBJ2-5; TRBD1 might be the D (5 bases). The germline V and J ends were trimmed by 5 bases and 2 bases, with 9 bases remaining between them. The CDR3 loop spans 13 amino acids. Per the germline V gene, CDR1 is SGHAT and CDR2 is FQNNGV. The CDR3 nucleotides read TGTGCCAGCAGCCTCGACAGACAAGAGACCCAGTACTTC. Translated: CASSLDRQETQYF.

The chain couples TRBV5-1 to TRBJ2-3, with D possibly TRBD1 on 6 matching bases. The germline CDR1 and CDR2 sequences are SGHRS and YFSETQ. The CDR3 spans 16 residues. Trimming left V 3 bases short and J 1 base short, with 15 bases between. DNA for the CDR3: TGCGCCAGCAGCTCAGGGGTTTCTAGAGGCACAGATACGCAGTATTTT. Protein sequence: CASSSGVSRGTDTQYF.